A selection of T cell receptor beta chains follows, all from one sample in a study of cytomegalovirus exposure and HLA in healthy donors. TCRdb's copy holds only in-frame clones and misses some; the assay was immunoSEQ multiplex PCR. Here the sample spans over 150,000 clones, around 92% being singletons. Material: PBMCs. The receptors come from a man aged 18 to 30 in good health and CMV-seropositive. Both conserved end residues are trimmed from each CDR3. Fields, in order: clone size, V gene, CDR3 protein. Size is omitted from some rows. Given values are once, few, many or a class for expanded clones.

clone_size: -; v_call: TRBV4-1; cdr3_aa: ASSQGGRGGRLYEQY
clone_size: -; v_call: TRBV11-3; cdr3_aa: ASSPRQESNTEAF
clone_size: once; v_call: TRBV28; cdr3_aa: ASSFRGSTNQPQH
clone_size: once; v_call: TRBV10-3; cdr3_aa: AISGGTGTGGPTDTQY
clone_size: -; v_call: TRBV11-3; cdr3_aa: ASSLGDAPTDTQY
clone_size: -; v_call: TRBV5-4; cdr3_aa: ASSPGTGTQETQY
clone_size: -; v_call: TRBV7-9; cdr3_aa: ASSLGVGRDLVTDTQY
clone_size: -; v_call: TRBV13; cdr3_aa: ASSLGDYYNEQF
clone_size: -; v_call: TRBV9; cdr3_aa: ASSPIAGETNYGYT
clone_size: many; v_call: TRBV6-1; cdr3_aa: ASSETSGSTGELF
clone_size: -; v_call: TRBV6-5; cdr3_aa: ASSYSRGQGSYEQY
clone_size: -; v_call: TRBV28; cdr3_aa: ASRHLLFQFNYGYT
clone_size: -; v_call: TRBV6-5; cdr3_aa: ASSYGTSIVSGELF
clone_size: -; v_call: TRBV7-8; cdr3_aa: ASSLEIGPQF
clone_size: -; v_call: TRBV6-5; cdr3_aa: ASRYQQDQPQH
clone_size: -; v_call: TRBV7-2; cdr3_aa: ASSPWTRYEQY
clone_size: few; v_call: TRBV7-3; cdr3_aa: ASSFDRDSYEQY
clone_size: -; v_call: TRBV5-4; cdr3_aa: ASSSGLSSYEQY
clone_size: few; v_call: TRBV7-3; cdr3_aa: ASSPTSGAYNEQF
clone_size: -; v_call: TRBV18; cdr3_aa: ASSPALAGLYEQY
clone_size: -; v_call: TRBV7-2; cdr3_aa: ASSFAQGHNQPQH
clone_size: -; v_call: TRBV15; cdr3_aa: ATSRVGAGYEQY